This T cell receptor beta chain was captured by sequencing in a study of vaccination and CD4 T cells after COVID-19. Study in general: At a median approximately 70 days (range 14 to 241) after dose two, post-vaccine samples were obtained. No peptide, an HIV-1 Nef pool, or a CEFX pool was what each control culture received.

The sample holds a few counts of this clonotype. Its matching antigen is unknown. The study sequenced cultured CD4+ T cell DNA using the Oncomine TCR Beta short-read assay. Genomic DNA was extracted from cultured CD4+ T cells. TCRdb used MiXCR to reprocess the PCR reads, holding one entry per CDR3 protein. Of 22,000 or so distinct CDR3 sequences detected, about two fifths appear once; the ten largest clones hold approximately 13%. The germline gives CDR1 DFQATT, CDR2 SNEGSKA (reference sequence). V lost 0 bases to trimming and J lost 1 base, with 12 bases between them. The CDR3 runs 16 residues. Treatment here: 10-day PBMC culture with coronavirus spike peptide pools or control peptides (ViraFEST assay).

The chain couples TRBV20-1 to TRBJ2-2, with D tentatively TRBD1 (5 bases). The TCR comes from a human donor who had recovered from COVID-19. The sample comprised CD4+ T cells from blood, cultured in vitro. The CDR3 protein is CSARDLRTGNTGELFF. CDR3 in DNA: TGCAGTGCTAGAGATCTCAGAACAGGGAACACCGGGGAGCTGTTTTTT.